A single sample is the source of the 29 T cell receptor beta chains below, sequenced in a study of blood T cells in healthy people across ages. A second PCR, run for roughly 7 to 11 cycles, used a sample-barcoded 5' primer plus a J-beta primer mix. TCRdb redid the calling of the 5' RACE reads with MiXCR, one entry per CDR3 protein. The table shows 750,000 to 850,000 distinct CDR3 sequences, with approximately 25% occurring only once. Separately, the same data were catalogued under a study of T cells of mothers and their children.

Sequencing used blood. Receptors originate from a boy younger than 18 in good health.

The rearrangement links TRBV20-1 to TRBJ2-1; TRBD2 aligns across 9 bases. From germline, CDR1 is DFQATT and CDR2 SNEGSKA (reference sequence). Unmatched junction bases numbered 4, after V lost 5 bases and J lost 8 bases. This CDR3 is built from 12 residues. The CDR3 bases are TGCAGTGCTCTAGCGGGATATTATGAGCAGTTCTTC. The encoded protein is CSALAGYYEQFF.

CDR3 protein: CSVWGEKLFF. The CDR3 nucleotides read TGCAGCGTCTGGGGGGAAAAACTGTTTTTT. This rearrangement joins TRBV29-1 to TRBJ1-4, with D maybe TRBD1 (5 bases). V was clipped by 6 bases and J by 8 bases, with 7 bases between them. The CDR3 length is 10 residues. CDR1 is SQVTM and CDR2 is ANQGSEA in the germline V gene. Together with reference TRBV29-1 and TRBJ1-4, the CDR3 gives the full variable domain: SAVISQKPSRDICQRGTSLTIQCQVDSQVTMMFWYRQQPGQSLTLIATANQGSEATYESGFVIDKFPISRPNLTFSTLTVSNMSPEDSSIYLCSVWGEKLFFGSGTQLSVL.

This clonotype was detected only a few times. The chain is built from TRBV10-3 and TRBJ1-2, with a weak D call TRBD1 (6 bases). Germline-derived CDR1 and CDR2 are ENHRY and SYGVKD. The CDR3 totals 15 residues. V was shortened by 2 bases and J by 4 bases, with 14 bases between the two germline ends. The CDR3 region has the DNA TGTGCCATCAGTGAGGCGGGGGGCGCCGGCTATGGCTACACCTTC. It is translated as CAISEAGGAGYGYTF.

This clonotype was observed a handful of times. This chain links TRBV28 with TRBJ2-7; D is ambiguous. V was cut by 6 bases and J by 5 bases, with 14 bases left in between. In germline, CDR1 is MDHEN, CDR2 SYDVKM. The CDR3 runs to 13 residues. CDR3 amino acids: CASSYFLGDEQYF. The CDR3 DNA reads TGTGCCAGCAGCTATTTCCTTGGGGACGAGCAGTACTTC. Full variable domain (missing parts from reference TRBV28 and TRBJ2-7): DVKVTQSSRYLVKRTGEKVFLECVQDMDHENMFWYRQDPGLGLRLIYFSYDVKMKEKGDIPEGYSVSREKKERFSLILESASTNQTSMYLCASSYFLGDEQYFGPGTRLTVT.

The rearrangement uses TRBV5-1 and TRBJ2-7; 11 nucleotides match TRBD2. The last part of the DNA fits TRBJ2-1 better; the J call may be wrong. Germline V lookup: CDR1 SGHRS, CDR2 YFSETQ. The CDR3 is 19 amino acids. The CDR3 loop reads CASSAGVGPGLAENNEQFF. The CDR3 nucleotides are TGCGCCAGCAGCGCCGGAGTTGGACCGGGACTAGCGGAGAACAATGAGCAGTTCTTC.

This sequence joins TRBV7-3 and TRBJ2-5, with 10 bases identical to TRBD2. Germline V gives CDR1 SGHTA, CDR2 FQGTGA. The CDR3 consists of 20 residues. Trimming at V came to 11 bases and at J to 2 bases, leaving 26 bases not matched to a gene. The CDR3 spells CAARVDRGLAARGPQETQYF. Written as DNA, the CDR3 is TGTGCCGCCAGGGTGGATAGAGGACTAGCGGCTCGGGGCCCACAAGAGACCCAGTACTTC.

V and J are TRBV5-6 and TRBJ2-7, with a tentative D call TRBD2 (6 bases). V was pared by 4 bases and J by 5 bases, with 19 bases between. The CDR3 has 15 amino acids. Germline V gives CDR1 SGHDT, CDR2 YYEEEE. CDR3 region: CASSTRLVTRNEQYF. Written as DNA, the CDR3 is TGTGCCAGCAGCACCCGACTAGTCACAAGGAACGAGCAGTACTTC.

V and J are TRBV6-4 and TRBJ2-3, with 7 bases aligning to TRBD1. The CDR3 is 15 amino acids. V lost 3 bases and J lost 1; bases outside the gene matches: 4. Per the germline V gene, CDR1 is MRHNA and CDR2 is SNTAGT. In DNA, the CDR3 is TGTGCCAGCAGTGAAACAGGGGAGCGCACAGATACGCAGTATTTT. Protein product: CASSETGERTDTQYF.

A word on this clonotype: Because the CDR3 is missing its conserved closing phenylalanine or tryptophan, this is likely a read error. The genes are TRBV7-2 and TRBJ2-1; 13 bases match TRBD2. There are 15 residues in the CDR3. V gave up 3 bases and J gave up 10 bases; unmatched junction bases: 6. Germline lookup yields CDR1 SGHTA and CDR2 FQGNSA. CDR3 nucleotide sequence: TGTGCCAGCAGCTTTTACGGACTAGCGGGGGAGGAGCAGTTCCTC. Translation: CASSFYGLAGEEQFL.

This clonotype was observed a few times. The chain carries TRBV5-5 and TRBJ2-7; D is possibly TRBD2 (5 bases). Germline V lookup: CDR1 SGHKS, CDR2 YYEKEE (reference sequence). This CDR3 has 15 amino acids. V lost 4 bases, J lost 0 bases, and 14 bases lay in between. The CDR3 spells CASSKPGSGSYEQYF. The CDR3 coding sequence is TGTGCCAGCAGCAAGCCGGGATCAGGCTCCTACGAGCAGTACTTC.

V usage is TRBV28 and J usage is TRBJ2-7; D possibly matches TRBD1 or TRBD2 (5 bases each). Deletions cut 5 bases from V and 5 bases from J, with 22 bases between. The germline CDR1 and CDR2 sequences are MDHEN and SYDVKM. CDR3 size: 16 residues. CDR3 DNA: TGTGCCAGCAGTCCAACGCGACAGTCTGGCGGGCACGAGCAGTACTTC. This codes for CASSPTRQSGGHEQYF.

The DNA for the CDR3 is TGCGCCAGCAGCGACCGGGCGACGACTTCACAAGAGACCCAGTACTTC. Protein product: CASSDRATTSQETQYF. J is TRBJ2-5 and V is TRBV5-1, with D hard to call. The CDR3 sequence is 16 residues long. V was trimmed by 4 bases and J by 2 bases, leaving 18 bases between them. The germline V gene encodes CDR1 SGHRS and CDR2 YFSETQ.

This sequence joins TRBV5-1 and TRBJ2-7; possibly TRBD2 for D (5 bases). Germline V CDR1 and CDR2: SGHRS, YFSETQ. CDR3 length equals 14 residues. V dropped 4 bases and J dropped 5 bases, with 16 bases sitting between them. The CDR3 DNA reads as TGCGCCAGCAGCCCGGGGTCGCCGGTCCACGAGCAGTACTTC. This codes for CASSPGSPVHEQYF. The entire variable domain, with the rest obtained from reference TRBV5-1 and TRBJ2-7, is as follows: KAGVTQTPRYLIKTRGQQVTLSCSPISGHRSVSWYQQTPGQGLQFLFEYFSETQRNKGNFPGRFSGRQFSNSRSEMNVSTLELGDSALYLCASSPGSPVHEQYFGPGTRLTVT.

This clonotype was seen a handful of times. The chain uses TRBV28 and TRBJ2-4, with 9 positions matching TRBD1. The CDR3 extends over 14 amino acids. CDR1 MDHEN and CDR2 SYDVKM come from the germline V gene. V shed 10 bases, J shed 3 bases, and the junction held 7 bases outside the gene matches. The CDR3 DNA reads as TGTGCCACCTACAGGGGGCAAAGCAAAAACATTCAGTACTTC. It codes for CATYRGQSKNIQYF. Looking up the rest from reference TRBV28 and TRBJ2-4 gives the full variable domain: DVKVTQSSRYLVKRTGEKVFLECVQDMDHENMFWYRQDPGLGLRLIYFSYDVKMKEKGDIPEGYSVSREKKERFSLILESASTNQTSMYLCATYRGQSKNIQYFGAGTRLSVL.

Only a few counts were recorded for this clonotype. The chain uses TRBV7-8 and TRBJ2-5, with D possibly matching TRBD2 (6 bases). The germline V gene encodes CDR1 SGHVS and CDR2 FQNEAQ. This CDR3 is built from 15 residues. Trimming stripped 5 bases from V and 11 bases from J, with 24 bases between. CDR3 in DNA: TGTGCCAGCAGCGAAATCCGCTGGGACTCTGTAAATCAGTACTTC. Its protein product is CASSEIRWDSVNQYF.

This clonotype was seen only a few times. This chain uses TRBV9 with TRBJ2-5; D not certain. The CDR3 sequence is 13 residues long. V lost 0 bases and J 9 bases, leaving 12 bases between the germline ends. Germline V lookup: CDR1 SGDLS, CDR2 YYNGEE. The CDR3 loop is CASSVEAVGSQYF. In nucleotides, the CDR3 is TGTGCCAGCAGCGTAGAGGCCGTGGGTTCCCAGTACTTC.

The chain uses TRBV28 and TRBJ2-5; 7 nucleotides align to TRBD1. Germline V gene data show CDR1 as MDHEN and CDR2 as SYDVKM. V shed 3 bases and J 3 bases; nucleotides not matched to a gene: 7. The CDR3 has 15 residues. CDR3: CASSLGWTGEETQYF. The CDR3 region has the DNA TGTGCCAGCAGTTTGGGTTGGACAGGAGAAGAGACCCAGTACTTC.

The rearrangement links TRBV4-1 to TRBJ1-1; D is ambiguous. Per germline, CDR1 MGHRA and CDR2 YSYEKL. The CDR3 runs 15 residues. Deletions cut 3 bases from V and 0 bases from J, with 11 bases between. The CDR3 DNA follows: TGCGCCAGCAGCCAGACAACTCAGGTGAACACTGAAGCTTTCTTT. Translated: CASSQTTQVNTEAFF.

The chain recombines TRBV29-1 with TRBJ2-5; TRBD1 matches at 11 bases. This CDR3 contains 13 residues. The V segment lost 7 bases and the J segment 5 bases; nucleotides outside the gene matches: 6. The germline CDR1 and CDR2 sequences are SQVTM and ANQGSEA. The CDR3 DNA is TGCAGCGAAAGGACAGGGGGCGCGGAGACCCAGTACTTC. Translating it yields CSERTGGAETQYF.

This rearrangement joins TRBV4-3 to TRBJ1-1, with D possibly being TRBD1 (6 bases). The ends were cut back, 0 bases at V and 8 bases at J, with 16 bases in the middle. The V gene's germline CDR1 is LGHNA and CDR2 YSLEER. The CDR3 length is 15 residues. CDR3 nucleotides: TGCGCCAGCAGCCAAGATGCAGGGGTTTCCACCGAAGCTTTCTTT. Protein sequence: CASSQDAGVSTEAFF.

The rearrangement joins TRBV11-1 to TRBJ1-6, with a weak D call TRBD1 (6 bases). In germline, CDR1 is SGHAT, CDR2 FQDESV (reference sequence). Trimming shortened V by 6 bases and J by 0 bases, and 6 bases separated the two germline ends. The CDR3 is 14 amino acids. CDR3 nucleotide sequence: TGTGCCAGCAGGGACAGCTCCTATAATTCACCCCTCCACTTT. This gives the protein CASRDSSYNSPLHF.

In this sample, this clonotype turned up a few times. The chain joins TRBV2 to TRBJ1-2; tentative D call: TRBD1 (5 bases). V was clipped by 6 bases and J by 2 bases, with 16 bases between them. CDR3 length equals 15 residues. Germline assignment: CDR1 SNHLY and CDR2 FYNNEI. The CDR3 loop reads CASSLPRGLNYGYTF. CDR3 bases: TGTGCCAGCAGCCTGCCGCGGGGGTTGAACTATGGCTACACCTTC.

Ten or more counts support this clonotype. CDR3 amino acids: CASSSGEETQYF. The DNA of the CDR3 is TGTGCCAGCAGTTCGGGTGAAGAGACCCAGTACTTC. This rearrangement joins TRBV27 to TRBJ2-5, with D unclear. Trimming stripped 4 bases from V and 3 bases from J, with 6 bases between. The CDR3 length is 12 residues. Germline CDR1 reads MNHEY; CDR2 reads SMNVEV (reference sequence).

The chain combines TRBV12-3 or TRBV12-4 with TRBJ2-7; D ambiguous. V was cut by 1 base and J by 1 base, with 5 bases left in between. CDR3 length: 13 residues. CDR3 region: CASSLGKSYEQYF. CDR3 bases: TGTGCCAGCAGTTTAGGGAAATCCTACGAGCAGTACTTC.

The chain couples TRBV5-1 to TRBJ2-6; D call uncertain. Trimming cost V 2 bases and J 9 bases, with 12 bases left between them. This CDR3 region has 14 residues. Per germline, CDR1 SGHRS and CDR2 YFSETQ. CDR3: CASSLGRSRNVLTF. In DNA form, the CDR3 reads TGCGCCAGCAGCTTAGGCAGATCGCGCAACGTCCTGACTTTC.

This clonotype was counted only a few times. The chain recombines TRBV7-9 with TRBJ2-5; D may match TRBD1 or TRBD2 (5 bases each). The J call may not be correct, given that the DNA end is closer to TRBJ2-7. Germline CDR1 reads SEHNR; CDR2 reads FQNEAQ (reference sequence). The CDR3 has 12 amino acids. CDR3 loop: CASSYGTSEQYF. CDR3 sequence (DNA): TGTGCCAGCAGCTATGGGACCAGCGAGCAGTACTTC.

This clonotype was observed a handful of times. This chain joins TRBV7-3 and TRBJ2-1, with 9 bases identical to TRBD2. Germline CDR1 reads SGHTA; CDR2 reads FQGTGA. The CDR3 is made up of 15 amino acids. V lost 5 bases and J lost 4; bases outside the gene matches: 6. The CDR3: CASSPGLANYNEQFF. CDR3 nucleotide sequence: TGTGCCAGCAGCCCGGGACTAGCAAATTACAATGAGCAGTTCTTC. Together with reference TRBV7-3 and TRBJ2-1, the CDR3 gives the full variable domain: GAGVSQTPSNKVTEKGKYVELRCDPISGHTALYWYRQSLGQGPEFLIYFQGTGAADDSGLPNDRFFAVRPEGSVSTLKIQRTERGDSAVYLCASSPGLANYNEQFFGPGTRLTVL.

This clonotype was seen many times. The rearrangement uses TRBV7-9 and TRBJ2-5; D remains unclear. The CDR3 contains 17 residues. The ends were cut back, 5 bases at V and 1 base at J, with 20 bases in the middle. Germline V gene lookup returns CDR1 SEHNR and CDR2 FQNEAQ (reference sequence). CDR3 residues: CASSPDQTIKFQETQYF. In DNA form, the CDR3 reads TGTGCCAGCAGCCCGGACCAAACTATAAAATTCCAAGAGACCCAGTACTTC.

The chain employs TRBV2 and TRBJ1-1; 7 positions agree with TRBD1. The V and J ends lost 7 bases and 8 bases, in that order; junction bases with no gene match: 13. Germline V gene sequence: CDR1 SNHLY, CDR2 FYNNEI. CDR3 length: 14 residues. CDR3 sequence reads: CASIPIEGAAEAFF. DNA for the CDR3: TGTGCCAGCATTCCGATTGAGGGGGCCGCCGAAGCTTTCTTT.